This TCR beta chain emerged from a study of breast tumors, draining lymph nodes, adjacent tissues. Concerning this clonotype itself: Its antigen is undetermined.

General observations from the study: Tumor repertoires ranked between lymph nodes and nontumor tissue in diversity, with V and J gene preferences. The data were judged consistent with most tumor T cells coming from lymph node and expanding in tumor.

From the multiplex PCR reads, TCRdb called clonotypes with MiXCR, one entry per CDR3 protein. The sample holds over 10,000 distinct CDR3 sequences, 50% seen once. The CDR3 is 13 amino acids. CDR1 and CDR2 from the germline V gene are LNHDA and SQIVND (reference sequence). The V and J ends lost 3 bases and 0 bases respectively, with 4 bases between them. The gene calls are TRBV19 and TRBJ2-3; D is unresolved. The sequenced material came from tumor-adjacent breast tissue. This sequence was found in a female donor with breast cancer. Some clones in this sample may be carry-over from other donors' samples. The CDR3 protein is CASSIASTDTQYF. The CDR3 coding sequence is TGTGCCAGTAGTATTGCCAGCACAGATACGCAGTATTTT.